The clone carrying this T cell receptor (beta chain) has ten or more counts. No antigen is known for it. TCR beta CDR3 region amplification was performed from RNA transcripts. The HTBI primer set served for first-round RT-PCR of the TCR CDR3. Via MiXCR, TCRdb re-called the multiplex PCR reads, giving one row per CDR3 protein. The table shows over 550,000 distinct CDR3 sequences, with approximately 15% occurring only once. This specimen belongs to a study of T cells in Graves' hyperthyroidism and ophthalmopathy. Regarding the study as a whole: Ophthalmopathy and stable hyperthyroidism were told apart by a 13 V-J model. Peripheral blood also featured most of the thyroid clonotypes expanded above 0.001.

Per germline, CDR1 SNHLY and CDR2 FYNNEI. V lost 7 bases and J lost 1; bases outside the gene matches: 9. CDR3 size: 16 residues. The chain has TRBV2 and TRBJ1-1; 10 positions match TRBD1. The material sequenced was blood. This sequence was found in a woman between 18 and 29 years old with Graves' hyperthyroidism. The CDR3 loop is CASTSPDRGRNTEAFF. The CDR3 DNA is TGTGCCAGCACGAGTCCGGACAGGGGGAGGAACACTGAAGCTTTCTTT.